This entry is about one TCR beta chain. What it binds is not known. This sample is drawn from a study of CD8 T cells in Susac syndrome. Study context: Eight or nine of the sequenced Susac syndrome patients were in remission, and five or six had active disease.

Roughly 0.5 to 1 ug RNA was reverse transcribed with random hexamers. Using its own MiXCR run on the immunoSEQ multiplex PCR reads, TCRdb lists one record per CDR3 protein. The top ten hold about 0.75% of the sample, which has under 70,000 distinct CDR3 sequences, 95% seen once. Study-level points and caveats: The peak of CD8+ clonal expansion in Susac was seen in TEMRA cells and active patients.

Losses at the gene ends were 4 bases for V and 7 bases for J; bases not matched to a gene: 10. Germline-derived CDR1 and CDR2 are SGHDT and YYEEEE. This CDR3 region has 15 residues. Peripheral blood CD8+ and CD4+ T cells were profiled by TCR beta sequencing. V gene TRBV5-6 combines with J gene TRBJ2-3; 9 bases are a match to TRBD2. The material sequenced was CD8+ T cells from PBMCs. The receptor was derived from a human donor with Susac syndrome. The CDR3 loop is CASSHVAGGMYTQYF. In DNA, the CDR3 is TGTGCCAGCAGCCACGTGGCGGGGGGGATGTATACGCAGTATTTT.